This T cell receptor beta chain was captured by sequencing in a study of blood T cell repertoires in COVID-19. Study-level background: Samples representing acute and convalescent COVID-19 were sourced from the United States, Italy and Spain. PBMCs, B-cell-depleted T cells, or T cells provided the cDNA or gDNA that made up the material.

Authors' processing steps: Amplified reference gene primers provided the basis for estimating nucleated cell counts. TCRdb keeps only in-frame clones here, not all; method: immunoSEQ multiplex PCR. D and trimming come from the DNA, and the V and J calls and clone size come from that table. The sample yields approximately 160,000 clones, approximately 93% seen once. The germline V gene has CDR1 LNHDA and CDR2 SQIVND (reference sequence). The junction had 8 bases not matched to a gene; V was cut back by 4 bases and J by 7 bases. This CDR3 is built from 15 residues. This TCR derives from a woman in her sixties or seventies with COVID-19, enrolled during active disease. J is TRBJ2-2 and V is TRBV19, with 8 bases matching TRBD2. Sequenced sample: peripheral blood. The CDR3, as DNA: TGTGCCAGTAGTAATGGACTAGCCCACAGCGGGGAGCTGTTTTTT. This sequence encodes CASSNGLAHSGELFF.